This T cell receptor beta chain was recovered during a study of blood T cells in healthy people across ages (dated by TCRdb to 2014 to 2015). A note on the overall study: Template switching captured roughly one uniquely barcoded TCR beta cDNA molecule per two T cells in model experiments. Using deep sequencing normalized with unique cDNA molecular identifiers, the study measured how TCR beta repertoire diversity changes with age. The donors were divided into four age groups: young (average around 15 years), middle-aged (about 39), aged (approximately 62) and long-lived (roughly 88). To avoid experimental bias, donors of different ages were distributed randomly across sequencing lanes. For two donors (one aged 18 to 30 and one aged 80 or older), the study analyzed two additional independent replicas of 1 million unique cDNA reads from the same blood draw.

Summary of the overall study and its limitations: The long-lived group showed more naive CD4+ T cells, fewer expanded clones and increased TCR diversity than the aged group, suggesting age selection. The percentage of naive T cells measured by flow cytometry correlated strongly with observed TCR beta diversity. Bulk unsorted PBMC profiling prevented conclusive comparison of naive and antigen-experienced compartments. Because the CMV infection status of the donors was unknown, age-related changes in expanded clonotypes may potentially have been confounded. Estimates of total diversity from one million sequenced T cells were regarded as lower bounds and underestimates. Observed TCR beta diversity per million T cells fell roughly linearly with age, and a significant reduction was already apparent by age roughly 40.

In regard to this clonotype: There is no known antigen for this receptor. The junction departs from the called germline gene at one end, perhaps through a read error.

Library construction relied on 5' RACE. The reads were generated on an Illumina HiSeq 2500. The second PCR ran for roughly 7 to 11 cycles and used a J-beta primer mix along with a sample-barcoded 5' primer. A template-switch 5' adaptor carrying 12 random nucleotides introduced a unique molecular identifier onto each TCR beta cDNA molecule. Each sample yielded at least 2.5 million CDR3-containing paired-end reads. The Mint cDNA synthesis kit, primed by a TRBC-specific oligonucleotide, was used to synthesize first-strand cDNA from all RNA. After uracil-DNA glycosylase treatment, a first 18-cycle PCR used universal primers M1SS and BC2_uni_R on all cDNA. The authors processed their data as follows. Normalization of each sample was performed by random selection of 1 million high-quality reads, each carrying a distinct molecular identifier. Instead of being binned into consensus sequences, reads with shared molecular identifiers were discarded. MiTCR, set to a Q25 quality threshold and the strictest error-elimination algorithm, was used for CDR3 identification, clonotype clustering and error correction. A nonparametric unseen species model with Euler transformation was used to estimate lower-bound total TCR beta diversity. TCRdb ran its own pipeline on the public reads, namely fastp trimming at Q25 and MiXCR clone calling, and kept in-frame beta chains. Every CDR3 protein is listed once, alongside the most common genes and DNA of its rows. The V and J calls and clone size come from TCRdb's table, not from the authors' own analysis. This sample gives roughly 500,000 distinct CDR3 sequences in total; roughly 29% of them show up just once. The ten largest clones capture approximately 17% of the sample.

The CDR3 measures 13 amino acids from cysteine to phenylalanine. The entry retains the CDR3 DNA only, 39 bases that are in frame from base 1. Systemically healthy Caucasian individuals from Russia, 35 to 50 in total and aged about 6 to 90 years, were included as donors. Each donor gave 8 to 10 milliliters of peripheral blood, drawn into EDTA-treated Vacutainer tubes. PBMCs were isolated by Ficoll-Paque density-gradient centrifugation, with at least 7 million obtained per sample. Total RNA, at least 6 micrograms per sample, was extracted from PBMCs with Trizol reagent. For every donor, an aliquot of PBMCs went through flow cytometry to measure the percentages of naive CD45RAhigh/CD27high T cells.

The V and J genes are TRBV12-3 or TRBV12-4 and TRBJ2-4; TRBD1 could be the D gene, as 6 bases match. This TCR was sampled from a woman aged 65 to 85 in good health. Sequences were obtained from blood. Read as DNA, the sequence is TGTGCCGGCAGTTTAAACAGGGCAGACATTCAGTACTTC. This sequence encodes CAGSLNRADIQYF.